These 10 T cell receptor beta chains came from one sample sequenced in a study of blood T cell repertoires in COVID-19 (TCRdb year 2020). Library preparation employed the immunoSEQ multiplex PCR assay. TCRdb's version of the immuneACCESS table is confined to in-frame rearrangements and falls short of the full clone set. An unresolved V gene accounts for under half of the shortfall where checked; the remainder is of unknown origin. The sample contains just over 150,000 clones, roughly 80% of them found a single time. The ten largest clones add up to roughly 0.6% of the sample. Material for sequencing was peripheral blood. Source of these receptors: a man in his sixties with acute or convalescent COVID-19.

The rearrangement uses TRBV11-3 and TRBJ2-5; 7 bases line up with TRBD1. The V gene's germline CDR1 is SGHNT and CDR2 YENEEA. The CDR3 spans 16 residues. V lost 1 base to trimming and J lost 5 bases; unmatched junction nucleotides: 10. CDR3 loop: CASSLGGQAGRETQYF. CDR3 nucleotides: TGTGCCAGCAGCTTAGGAGGACAGGCCGGTCGGGAGACCCAGTACTTC. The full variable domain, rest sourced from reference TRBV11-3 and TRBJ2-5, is EAGVVQSPRYKIIEKKQPVAFWCNPISGHNTLYWYLQNLGQGPELLIRYENEEAVDDSQLPKDRFSAERLKGVDSTLKIQPAELGDSAVYLCASSLGGQAGRETQYFGPGTRLLVL.

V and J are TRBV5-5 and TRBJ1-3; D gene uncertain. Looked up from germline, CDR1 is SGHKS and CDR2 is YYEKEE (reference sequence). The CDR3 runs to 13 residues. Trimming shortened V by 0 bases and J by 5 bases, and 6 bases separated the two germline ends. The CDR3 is CASSLAPRNTIYF. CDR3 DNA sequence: TGTGCCAGCAGCTTGGCCCCTAGAAACACCATATATTTT. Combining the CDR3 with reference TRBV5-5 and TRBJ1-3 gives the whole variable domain DAGVTQSPTHLIKTRGQQVTLRCSPISGHKSVSWYQQVLGQGPQFIFQYYEKEERGRGNFPDRFSARQFPNYSSELNVNALLLGDSALYLCASSLAPRNTIYFGEGSWLTVV.

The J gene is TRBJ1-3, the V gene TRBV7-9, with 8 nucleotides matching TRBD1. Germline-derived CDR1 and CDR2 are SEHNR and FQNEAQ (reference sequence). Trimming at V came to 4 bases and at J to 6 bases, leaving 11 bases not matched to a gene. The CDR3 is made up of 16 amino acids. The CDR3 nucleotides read TGTGCCAGCAGCTCTCTCTGGACAGGGAGTCAAAACACCATATATTTT. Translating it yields CASSSLWTGSQNTIYF.

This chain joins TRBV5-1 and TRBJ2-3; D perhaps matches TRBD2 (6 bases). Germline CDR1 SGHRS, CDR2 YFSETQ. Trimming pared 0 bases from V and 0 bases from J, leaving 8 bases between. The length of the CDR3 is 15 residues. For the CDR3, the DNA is TGCGCCAGCAGCTTGGAAGGGACTAGCACAGATACGCAGTATTTT. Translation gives CASSLEGTSTDTQYF. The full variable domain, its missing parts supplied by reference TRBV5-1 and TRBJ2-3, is KAGVTQTPRYLIKTRGQQVTLSCSPISGHRSVSWYQQTPGQGLQFLFEYFSETQRNKGNFPGRFSGRQFSNSRSEMNVSTLELGDSALYLCASSLEGTSTDTQYFGPGTRLTVL.

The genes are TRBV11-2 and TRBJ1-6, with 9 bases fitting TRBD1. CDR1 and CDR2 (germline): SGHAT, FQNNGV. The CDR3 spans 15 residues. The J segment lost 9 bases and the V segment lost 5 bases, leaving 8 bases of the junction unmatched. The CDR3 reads CASSPQGQGPSPLHF. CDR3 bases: TGTGCCAGCAGCCCGCAGGGACAGGGTCCTTCACCCCTCCACTTT.

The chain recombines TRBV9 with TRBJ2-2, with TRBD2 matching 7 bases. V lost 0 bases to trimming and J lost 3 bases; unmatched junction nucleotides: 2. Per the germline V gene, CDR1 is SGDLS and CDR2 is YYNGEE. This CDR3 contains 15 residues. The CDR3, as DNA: TGTGCCAGCAGCGTAGGCGGGGGTGACACCGGGGAGCTGTTTTTT. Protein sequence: CASSVGGGDTGELFF. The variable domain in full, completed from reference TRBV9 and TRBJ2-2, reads DSGVTQTPKHLITATGQRVTLRCSPRSGDLSVYWYQQSLDQGLQFLIQYYNGEERAKGNILERFSAQQFPDLHSELNLSSLELGDSALYFCASSVGGGDTGELFFGEGSRLTVL.

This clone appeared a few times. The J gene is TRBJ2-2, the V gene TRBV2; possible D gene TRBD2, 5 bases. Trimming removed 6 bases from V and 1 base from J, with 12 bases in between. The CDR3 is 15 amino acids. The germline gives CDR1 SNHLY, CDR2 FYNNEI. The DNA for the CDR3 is TGTGCCAGCAGACTAGGTTCGGGGAACACCGGGGAGCTGTTTTTT. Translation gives CASRLGSGNTGELFF.

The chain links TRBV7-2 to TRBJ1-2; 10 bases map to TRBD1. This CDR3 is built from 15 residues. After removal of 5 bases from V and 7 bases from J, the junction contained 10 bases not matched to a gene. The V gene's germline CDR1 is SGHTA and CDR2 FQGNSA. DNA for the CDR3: TGTGCCAGCAGCCACTCCGGGACAGGGGCGGGTGGCTACACCTTC. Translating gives CASSHSGTGAGGYTF.

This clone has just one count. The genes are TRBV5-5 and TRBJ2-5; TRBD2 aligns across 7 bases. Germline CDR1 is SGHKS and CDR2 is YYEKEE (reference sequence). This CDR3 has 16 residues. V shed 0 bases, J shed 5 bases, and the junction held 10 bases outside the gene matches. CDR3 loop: CASSLAGGRVGETQYF. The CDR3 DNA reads TGTGCCAGCAGCTTGGCTGGCGGGAGAGTAGGGGAGACCCAGTACTTC.

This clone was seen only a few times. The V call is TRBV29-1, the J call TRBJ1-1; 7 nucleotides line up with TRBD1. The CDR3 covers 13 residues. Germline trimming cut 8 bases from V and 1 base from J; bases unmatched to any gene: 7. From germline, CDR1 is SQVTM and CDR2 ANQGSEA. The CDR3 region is CSTRQGPNTEAFF. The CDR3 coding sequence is TGCAGCACTCGACAGGGACCGAACACTGAAGCTTTCTTT.